The present entry profiles one T cell receptor beta chain with its context. Its antigen is still unknown. This entry belongs to a study of cytomegalovirus exposure and HLA in healthy donors. Overall study context: Of all 398 donors who were genotyped, about 80% belonged to the Caucasian-associated ancestry cluster. Study observations and caveats: Information on immune exposure was restricted to one variable (CMV serostatus). Rare TCR sequences predominated, though certain public TCRs were found in many donors. The study flagged around 150 TCR beta chains as cytomegalovirus-associated.

The CDR3 covers 15 residues. Germline V gene sequence: CDR1 SGHTA, CDR2 FQGNSA. Trimming left V 2 bases short and J 7 bases short, with 15 bases between. The PCR ran on 60 Vbeta and 13 Jbeta primers. The method was immunoSEQ multiplex PCR; TCRdb's version includes in-frame clones alone and lacks a portion of them. The table shows approximately 74,000 clones, with 80% to 90% occurring only once. Specimen: PBMCs. The chain combines TRBV7-2 with TRBJ2-1, with D unclear. The sequence was collected from a woman aged 25 to 39 in good health and CMV-seronegative. DNA for the CDR3: TGTGCCAGCAGCTTATTGAGGAGTCAGAATAATGAGCAGTTCTTC. It specifies CASSLLRSQNNEQFF.